This T cell receptor (beta chain) derives from a study of cytomegalovirus exposure and HLA in healthy donors. CDR1 and CDR2 (germline): MGHRA, YSYEKL. The length of the CDR3 is 16 residues. Trimming took off 5 bases at V and 1 base at J, with 17 bases between the two ends. The PCR contained 60 Vbeta and 13 Jbeta primers. TCRdb's copy holds only in-frame clones and misses some; the assay was immunoSEQ multiplex PCR. The table lists fewer than 200,000 clones, 72% of them singletons. This sequence joins TRBV4-1 and TRBJ1-1; D possibly corresponds to TRBD1 (6 bases). Sequences were obtained from PBMCs. This clonotype originated in a human donor in good health. The CDR3 bases are TGCGCCAGCAGCTATGGCTCCGGGACAAAGAACACTGAAGCTTTCTTT. The encoded protein is CASSYGSGTKNTEAFF.